This T cell receptor (beta chain) was recovered during a study of cytomegalovirus exposure and HLA in healthy donors. The PCR used 60 Vbeta and 13 Jbeta primers. Using immunoSEQ multiplex PCR, the repertoire was profiled, and TCRdb retains in-frame clones only, with some absent. The sample holds about 120,000 clones, roughly 80% seen once. These donors, healthy bone marrow donors, were studied. Trimming pared 2 bases from V and 4 bases from J, leaving 8 bases between. Germline CDR1 reads MDHEN; CDR2 reads SYDVKM. The CDR3 is made up of 13 amino acids. The rearrangement uses TRBV28 and TRBJ1-2; no definite D call. The sample comprised PBMCs. The source of this sequence is a man between 25 and 39 years old in good health and CMV-seronegative. The CDR3 loop reads CASSLTESYGYTF. In DNA form, the CDR3 reads TGTGCCAGCAGTTTAACAGAAAGCTATGGCTACACCTTC.